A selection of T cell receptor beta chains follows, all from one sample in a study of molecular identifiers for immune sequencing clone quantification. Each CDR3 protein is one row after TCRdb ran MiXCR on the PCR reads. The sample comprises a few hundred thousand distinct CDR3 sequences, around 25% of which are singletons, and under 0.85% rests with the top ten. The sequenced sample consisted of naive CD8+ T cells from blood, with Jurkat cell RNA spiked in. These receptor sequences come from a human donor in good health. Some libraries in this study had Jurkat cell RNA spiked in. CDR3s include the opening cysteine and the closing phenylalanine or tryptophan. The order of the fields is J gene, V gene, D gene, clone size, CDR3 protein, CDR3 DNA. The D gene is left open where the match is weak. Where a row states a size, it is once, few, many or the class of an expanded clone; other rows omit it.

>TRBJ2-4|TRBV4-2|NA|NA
CASSQAAGLRDKNIQYF
TGTGCCAGCAGCCAGGCGGCGGGACTCCGCGACAAAAACATTCAGTACTTC
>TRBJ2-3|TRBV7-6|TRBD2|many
CASSLGSGGLYTDTQYF
TGTGCCAGCAGCTTAGGTAGCGGGGGATTGTACACAGATACGCAGTATTTT
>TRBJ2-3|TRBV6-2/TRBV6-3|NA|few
CASSYWTATDTQYF
TGTGCCAGCAGTTACTGGACTGCCACAGATACGCAGTATTTT
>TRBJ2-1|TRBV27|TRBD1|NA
CASSPGTGGRNEQFF
TGTGCCAGCAGCCCGGGAACAGGGGGCAGGAATGAGCAGTTCTTC
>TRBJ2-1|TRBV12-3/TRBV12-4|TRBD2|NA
CASSFGMGASGSEDEQFF
TGTGCCAGCAGTTTTGGCATGGGGGCTAGCGGGAGTGAAGATGAGCAGTTCTTC
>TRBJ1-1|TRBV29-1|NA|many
CSVEAWKNTEAFF
TGCAGCGTTGAAGCTTGGAAGAACACTGAAGCTTTCTTT
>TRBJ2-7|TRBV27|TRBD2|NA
CAGSLAGYAYEQYF
TGTGCCGGCAGTCTAGCGGGCTATGCCTACGAGCAGTACTTC
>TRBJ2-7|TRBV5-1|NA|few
CASSETPGRRSYEQYF
TGCGCCAGCAGTGAAACCCCCGGACGGCGCTCCTACGAGCAGTACTTC
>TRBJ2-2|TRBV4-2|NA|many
CASSRAGELFF
TGTGCCAGCAGCCGGGCCGGGGAGCTGTTTTTT
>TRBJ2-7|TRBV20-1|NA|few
CSARDFSDMPTPYVQYF
TGCAGTGCTAGAGATTTTTCGGACATGCCAACCCCCTACGTGCAGTACTTC
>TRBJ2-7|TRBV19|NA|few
CASRPGHLLYEPYF
TGTGCCAGTAGGCCGGGACACCTACTCTACGAGCCGTACTTC
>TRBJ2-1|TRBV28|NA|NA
CASSSRLMDAQFF
TGTGCCAGCAGTTCCCGTCTCATGGACGCTCAGTTCTTC
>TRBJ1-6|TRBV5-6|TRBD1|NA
CASSPDRGGSPLHF
TGTGCCAGCAGCCCGGACAGGGGAGGTTCACCCCTCCACTTT
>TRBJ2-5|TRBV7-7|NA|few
CASSRDQETQYF
TGTGCCAGCAGCCGCGATCAAGAGACCCAGTACTTC
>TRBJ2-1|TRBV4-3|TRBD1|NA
CASSQDRGQASSYNEQFF
TGCGCCAGCAGCCAAGATCGAGGACAGGCGAGCTCCTACAATGAGCAGTTCTTC
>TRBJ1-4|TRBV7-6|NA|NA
CASSLARGPQGEKLFF
TGTGCCAGCAGCTTAGCGCGGGGGCCGCAGGGTGAAAAACTGTTTTTT
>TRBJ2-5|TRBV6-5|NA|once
CARSGVRDLIQETQYF
TGTGCCAGGAGTGGGGTAAGGGACTTAATACAAGAGACCCAGTACTTC
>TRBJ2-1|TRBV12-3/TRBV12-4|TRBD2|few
CASSFSGSSEQFF
TGTGCCAGCAGTTTTAGCGGGAGCAGTGAGCAGTTCTTC
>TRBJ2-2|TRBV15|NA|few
CATSRDMTGELFF
TGTGCCACCAGCAGAGATATGACGGGGGAGCTGTTTTTT
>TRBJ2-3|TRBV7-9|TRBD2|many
CASSLTSQGTDTQYF
TGTGCCAGCAGCCTGACTAGCCAAGGCACAGATACGCAGTATTTT
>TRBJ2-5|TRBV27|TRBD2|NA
CASSFGLAGMEETQYF
TGTGCCAGCAGTTTTGGGCTAGCGGGGATGGAAGAGACCCAGTACTTC
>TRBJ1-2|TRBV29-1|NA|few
CSVGTQAAYGYTF
TGCAGCGTGGGGACACAGGCCGCATATGGCTACACCTTC
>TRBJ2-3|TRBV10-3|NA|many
CAISDREDTQYF
TGTGCCATCAGTGATAGGGAAGATACGCAGTATTTT
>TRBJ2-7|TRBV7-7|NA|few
CASSAEYEQYF
TGTGCTAGCAGCGCTGAATACGAGCAGTACTTC
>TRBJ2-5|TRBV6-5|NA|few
CASSYEAVGGTQYF
TGTGCCAGCAGTTACGAGGCGGTTGGTGGGACCCAGTACTTC
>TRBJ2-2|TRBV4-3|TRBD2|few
CASSQDVSGGANTGELFF
TGCGCCAGCAGCCAAGATGTTAGCGGGGGGGCAAACACCGGGGAGCTGTTTTTT
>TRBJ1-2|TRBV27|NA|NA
CASSLSSRGMGHYGYTF
TGTGCCAGCAGTTTATCGAGCCGGGGAATGGGGCACTATGGCTACACCTTC
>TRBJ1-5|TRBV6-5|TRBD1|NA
CASSYPYRGRYQPQHF
TGTGCCAGCAGTTACCCCTACAGGGGACGCTATCAGCCCCAGCATTTT
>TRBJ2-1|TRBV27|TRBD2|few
CASSPVALAVYNEQFF
TGTGCCAGCAGCCCCGTGGCACTAGCGGTTTACAATGAGCAGTTCTTC
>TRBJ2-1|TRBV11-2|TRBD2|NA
CASSWKWGHPVGTSVSDEQFF
TGTGCCAGCAGCTGGAAGTGGGGCCACCCGGTCGGGACTAGTGTCTCGGATGAGCAGTTCTTC
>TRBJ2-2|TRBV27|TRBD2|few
CASSPGLAGNTGELFF
TGTGCCAGCAGCCCTGGACTAGCGGGCAACACCGGGGAGCTGTTTTTT
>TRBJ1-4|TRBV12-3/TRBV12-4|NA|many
CASLGGKLFF
TGTGCCAGCCTGGGCGGGAAACTGTTTTTT
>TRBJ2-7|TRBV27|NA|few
CASSYGTVPYEQYF
TGTGCCAGCAGCTACGGGACGGTTCCCTACGAGCAGTACTTC
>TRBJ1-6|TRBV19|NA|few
CASSMDWEDSPLHF
TGTGCCAGTAGTATGGATTGGGAGGATTCACCCCTCCACTTT
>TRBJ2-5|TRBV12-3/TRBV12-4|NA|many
CASTGAETQYF
TGTGCCAGCACCGGAGCTGAGACCCAGTACTTC